The 6 T cell receptor beta chains below were found in one sample sequenced in a study of cytomegalovirus exposure and HLA in healthy donors. The PCR used 60 Vbeta and 13 Jbeta primers. Libraries were prepared by immunoSEQ multiplex PCR; TCRdb keeps only in-frame clonotypes and omits some of them. This sample contains about 60,000 clones. Material for sequencing was PBMCs. These receptors were collected from a boy aged 5-17 years in good health and CMV-seronegative.

V and J are TRBV4-2 and TRBJ1-1; the match to TRBD1 covers 9 bases. V gave up 1 base and J gave up 4 bases; unmatched junction bases: 10. The CDR3 is 17 residues long. Germline V lookup: CDR1 LGHNA, CDR2 YNFKEQ. The CDR3 spells CASSQGLPGQGSTEAFF. As DNA, the CDR3 is TGTGCCAGCAGCCAAGGTCTTCCGGGACAGGGAAGCACTGAAGCTTTCTTT.

The gene calls are TRBV30 and TRBJ2-1, with 7 bases matching TRBD2. V dropped 1 base and J dropped 0; count of bases not matched to a gene: 9. Germline lookup yields CDR1 GTSNPN and CDR2 SVGIG (reference sequence). There are 17 residues in the CDR3. The CDR3 DNA follows: TGTGCCTGGAGTGACGCAGGGCGCGGGGGCTCCTACAATGAGCAGTTCTTC. Its protein product is CAWSDAGRGGSYNEQFF.

CDR3 sequence (DNA): TGTGCCAGCAGTCCTCCGGGACAGGGAATTGTAAACACCGGGGAGCTGTTTTTT. Translation gives CASSPPGQGIVNTGELFF. The V call is TRBV2, the J call TRBJ2-2; 9 bases agree with TRBD1. Germline loops: CDR1 SNHLY, CDR2 FYNNEI. The CDR3 totals 18 residues. Trimming took 5 bases from V and 2 from J; bases not matched to a gene: 12.

J is TRBJ2-7 and V is TRBV11-2; a possible D gene is TRBD1 (5 bases). CDR1 SGHAT and CDR2 FQNNGV come from the germline V gene. This CDR3 has 16 amino acids. The V end lost 5 bases, the J end lost 2 bases, and 19 bases lay between the germline ends. The CDR3 coding sequence is TGTGCCAGCAGCGATGGGGTGGTGGGGCAGACCTACGAGCAGTACTTC. Protein sequence: CASSDGVVGQTYEQYF.

The chain combines TRBV6-5 with TRBJ1-2, with 7 bases fitting TRBD1. Germline assignment: CDR1 MNHEY and CDR2 SVGAGI. V was clipped by 6 bases and J by 1 base; unmatched bases: 5. This CDR3 spans 14 amino acids. The CDR3 DNA reads as TGTGCCAGCAGGGGGGGACAGAGTAACTATGGCTACACCTTC. It translates to CASRGGQSNYGYTF.

The chain recombines TRBV5-1 with TRBJ1-1; possibly TRBD1 for D (6 bases). The ends were cut back, 1 base at V and 1 base at J, with 8 bases in the middle. The CDR3 loop spans 14 amino acids. Germline loops: CDR1 SGHRS, CDR2 YFSETQ. CDR3 sequence (DNA): TGCGCCAGCAGCTTGCACAGGGCGAACACTGAAGCTTTCTTT. Amino acids: CASSLHRANTEAFF.